This T cell receptor beta chain was sequenced in a study of response to subunit inactivated influenza vaccine. Study conclusions and caveats: That few new T cells are recruited by each seasonal influenza vaccination was the authors' suggestion.

This clonotype was recorded many times. Its antigen is undetermined. Per the germline V gene, CDR1 is SGHVS and CDR2 is FQNEAQ. CDR3 length: 14 amino acids. The V gene lost 1 base and the J gene lost 2 bases, with 8 bases spanning the gap. TCRdb ran MiXCR on the RT-PCR reads and lists one entry per CDR3 protein. The sample holds 500,000 to 600,000 distinct CDR3 sequences, approximately 15% seen once. The chain carries TRBV7-8 and TRBJ2-5; possibly TRBD1 for D (5 bases). The sequence came from a man between 50 and 70 years old who received an inactivated influenza vaccine. The sample in question was CD4+ T cells sorted from PBMCs, obtained about 24 months after vaccination. This CDR3 is CASSLDPGQETQYF. CDR3 DNA sequence: TGTGCCAGCAGCTTAGACCCAGGGCAAGAGACCCAGTACTTC.